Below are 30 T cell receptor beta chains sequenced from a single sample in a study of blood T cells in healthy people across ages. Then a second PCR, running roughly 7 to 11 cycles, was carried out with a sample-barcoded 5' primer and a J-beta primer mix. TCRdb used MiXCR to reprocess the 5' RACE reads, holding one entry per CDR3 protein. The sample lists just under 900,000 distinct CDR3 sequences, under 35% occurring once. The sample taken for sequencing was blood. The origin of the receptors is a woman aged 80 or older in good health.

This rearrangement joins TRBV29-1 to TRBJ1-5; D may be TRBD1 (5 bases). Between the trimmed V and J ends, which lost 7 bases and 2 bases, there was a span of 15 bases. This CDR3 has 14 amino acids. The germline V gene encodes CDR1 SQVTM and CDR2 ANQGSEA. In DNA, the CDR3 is TGCAGCGCCAAATGGGGGGGGGGCAATCAGCCCCAGCATTTT. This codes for CSAKWGGGNQPQHF. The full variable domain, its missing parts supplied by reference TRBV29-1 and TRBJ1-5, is SAVISQKPSRDICQRGTSLTIQCQVDSQVTMMFWYRQQPGQSLTLIATANQGSEATYESGFVIDKFPISRPNLTFSTLTVSNMSPEDSSIYLCSAKWGGGNQPQHFGDGTRLSIL.

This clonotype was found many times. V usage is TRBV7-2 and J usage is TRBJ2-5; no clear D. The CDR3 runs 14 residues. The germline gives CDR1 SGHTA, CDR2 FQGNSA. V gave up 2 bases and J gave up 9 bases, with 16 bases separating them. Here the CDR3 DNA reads TGTGCCAGCAGCTTAATAGGGCTGATTCAAGCCCAGTACTTC. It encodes CASSLIGLIQAQYF.

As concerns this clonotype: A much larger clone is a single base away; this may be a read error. CDR3 residues: CASSVLAGGSTDTQHF. CDR3 nucleotides: TGTGCCAGCAGCGTACTAGCGGGGGGATCCACAGATACGCAGCATTTT. The chain combines TRBV9 with TRBJ2-3; D perhaps matches TRBD1 (5 bases). The J call is in doubt because the DNA end fits TRBJ1-5 better. The CDR3 consists of 16 residues. Germline V CDR1 and CDR2: SGDLS, YYNGEE.

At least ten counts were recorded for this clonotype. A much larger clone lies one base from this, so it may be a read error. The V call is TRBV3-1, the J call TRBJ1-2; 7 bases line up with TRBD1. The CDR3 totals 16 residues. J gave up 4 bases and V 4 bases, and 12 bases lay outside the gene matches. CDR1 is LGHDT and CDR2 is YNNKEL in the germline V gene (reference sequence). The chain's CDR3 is CASSPYRGQVGYGYTF. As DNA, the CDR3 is TGTGCCAGCAGCCCCTATCGTGGACAGGTTGGCTATGGCTACACCTTC.

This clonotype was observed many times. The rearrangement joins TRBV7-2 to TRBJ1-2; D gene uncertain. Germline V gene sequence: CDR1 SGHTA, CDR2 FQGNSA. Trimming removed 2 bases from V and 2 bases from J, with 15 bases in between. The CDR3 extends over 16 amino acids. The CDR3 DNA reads TGTGCCAGCAGCTTATACCCCTCGGGCCTCAACTATGGCTACACCTTC. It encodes CASSLYPSGLNYGYTF. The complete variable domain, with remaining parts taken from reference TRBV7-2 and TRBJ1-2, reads GAGVSQSPSNKVTEKGKDVELRCDPISGHTALYWYRQSLGQGLEFLIYFQGNSAPDKSGLPSDRFSAERTGGSVSTLTIQRTQQEDSAVYLCASSLYPSGLNYGYTFGSGTRLTVV.

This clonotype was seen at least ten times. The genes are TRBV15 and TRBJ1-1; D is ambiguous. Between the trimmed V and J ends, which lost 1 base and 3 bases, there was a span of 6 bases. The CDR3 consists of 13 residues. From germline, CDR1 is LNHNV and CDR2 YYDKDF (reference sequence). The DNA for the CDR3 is TGTGCCACCAGCAGAGGGCCGGACACTGAAGCTTTCTTT. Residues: CATSRGPDTEAFF.

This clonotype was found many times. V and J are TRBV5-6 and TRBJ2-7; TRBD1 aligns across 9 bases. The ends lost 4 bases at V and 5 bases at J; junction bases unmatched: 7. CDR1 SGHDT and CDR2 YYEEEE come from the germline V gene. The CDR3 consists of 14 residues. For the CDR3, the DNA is TGTGCCAGCAGCGGGACAGGGAAGGTCCACGAGCAGTACTTC. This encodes CASSGTGKVHEQYF.

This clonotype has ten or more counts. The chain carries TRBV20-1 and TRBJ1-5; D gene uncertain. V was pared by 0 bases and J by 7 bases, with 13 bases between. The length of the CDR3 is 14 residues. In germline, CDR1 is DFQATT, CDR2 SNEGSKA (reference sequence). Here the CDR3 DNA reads TGCAGTGCTAGAGATCTGAGGTTGGGACAGCCCCAGCATTTT. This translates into CSARDLRLGQPQHF.

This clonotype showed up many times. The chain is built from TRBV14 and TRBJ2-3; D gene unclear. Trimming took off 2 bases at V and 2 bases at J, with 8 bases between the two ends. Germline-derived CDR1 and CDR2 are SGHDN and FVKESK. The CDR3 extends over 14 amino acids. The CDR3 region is CASSQYENTDTQYF. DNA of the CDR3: TGTGCCAGCAGCCAATACGAGAACACAGATACGCAGTATTTT.

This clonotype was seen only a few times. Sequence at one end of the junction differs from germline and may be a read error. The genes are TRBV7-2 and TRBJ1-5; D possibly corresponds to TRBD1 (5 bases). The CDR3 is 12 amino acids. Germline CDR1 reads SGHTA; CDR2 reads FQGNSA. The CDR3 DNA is TGTGCCGGCAGCTTTCCAGGGCAGCCCCAGCATTTT. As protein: CAGSFPGQPQHF.

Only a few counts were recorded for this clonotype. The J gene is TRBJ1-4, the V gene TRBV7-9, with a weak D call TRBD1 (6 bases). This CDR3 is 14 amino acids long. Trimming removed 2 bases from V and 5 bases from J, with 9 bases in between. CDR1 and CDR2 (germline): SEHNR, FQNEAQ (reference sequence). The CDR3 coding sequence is TGTGCCAGCAGCTTATCAGGGGCCAATGAAAAACTGTTTTTT. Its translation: CASSLSGANEKLFF.

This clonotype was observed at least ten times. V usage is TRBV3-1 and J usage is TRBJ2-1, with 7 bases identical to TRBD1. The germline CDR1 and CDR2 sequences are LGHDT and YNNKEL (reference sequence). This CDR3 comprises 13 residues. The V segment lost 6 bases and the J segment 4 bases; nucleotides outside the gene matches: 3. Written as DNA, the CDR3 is TGTGCCAGCAGTCACAGGGGTTACAATGAGCAGTTCTTC. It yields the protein CASSHRGYNEQFF.

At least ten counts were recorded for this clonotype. CDR3 sequence (DNA): TGCAGTGCATATGGGGTAGCGGGGACAAGCGAGCAGTACTTC. Translating gives CSAYGVAGTSEQYF. The chain combines TRBV20-1 with TRBJ2-7, with 8 bases identical to TRBD2. The CDR3 is 14 amino acids. Germline CDR1 reads DFQATT; CDR2 reads SNEGSKA (reference sequence). The trim removed 6 bases at V and 6 bases at J, leaving 13 bases unmatched.

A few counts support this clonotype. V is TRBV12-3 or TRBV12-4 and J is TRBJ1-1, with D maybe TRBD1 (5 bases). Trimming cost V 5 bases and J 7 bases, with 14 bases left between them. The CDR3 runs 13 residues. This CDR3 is CASSLQALGEAFF. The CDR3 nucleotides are TGTGCCAGCAGTCTACAGGCTCTCGGTGAAGCTTTCTTT.

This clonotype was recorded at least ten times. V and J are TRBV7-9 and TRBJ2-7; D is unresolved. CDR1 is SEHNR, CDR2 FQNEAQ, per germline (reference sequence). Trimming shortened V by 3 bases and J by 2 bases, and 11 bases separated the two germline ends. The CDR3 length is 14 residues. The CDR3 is CASSFRSHTYEQYF. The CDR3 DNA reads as TGTGCCAGCAGCTTCCGCAGCCATACCTACGAGCAGTACTTC.

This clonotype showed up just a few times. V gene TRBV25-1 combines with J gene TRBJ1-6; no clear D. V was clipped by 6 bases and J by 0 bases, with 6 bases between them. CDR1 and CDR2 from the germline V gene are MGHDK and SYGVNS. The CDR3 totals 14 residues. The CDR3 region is CASRGSSYNSPLHF. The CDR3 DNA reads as TGTGCCAGCAGGGGAAGCTCCTATAATTCACCCCTCCACTTT. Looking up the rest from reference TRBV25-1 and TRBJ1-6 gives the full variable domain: EADIYQTPRYLVIGTGKKITLECSQTMGHDKMYWYQQDPGMELHLIHYSYGVNSTEKGDLSSESTVSRIRTEHFPLTLESARPSHTSQYLCASRGSSYNSPLHFGNGTRLTVT.

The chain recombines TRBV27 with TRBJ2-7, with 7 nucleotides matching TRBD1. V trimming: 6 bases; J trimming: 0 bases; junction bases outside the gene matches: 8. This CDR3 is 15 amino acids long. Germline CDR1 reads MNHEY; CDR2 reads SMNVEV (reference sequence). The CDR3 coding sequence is TGTGCCAGCAGCTCACCGGGACAGCACTCCTACGAGCAGTACTTC. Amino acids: CASSSPGQHSYEQYF.

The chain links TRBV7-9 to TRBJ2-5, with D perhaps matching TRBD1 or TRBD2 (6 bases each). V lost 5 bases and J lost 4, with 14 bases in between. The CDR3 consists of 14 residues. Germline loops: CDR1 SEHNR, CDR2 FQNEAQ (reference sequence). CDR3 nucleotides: TGTGCCAGCAGCCACGGGGGCTACCGAGAGACCCAGTACTTC. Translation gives CASSHGGYRETQYF.

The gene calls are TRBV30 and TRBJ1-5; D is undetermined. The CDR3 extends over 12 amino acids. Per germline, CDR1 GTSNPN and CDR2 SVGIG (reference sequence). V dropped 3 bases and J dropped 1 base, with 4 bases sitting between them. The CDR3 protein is CAWSQSNQPQHF. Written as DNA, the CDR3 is TGTGCCTGGAGCCAAAGCAATCAGCCCCAGCATTTT.

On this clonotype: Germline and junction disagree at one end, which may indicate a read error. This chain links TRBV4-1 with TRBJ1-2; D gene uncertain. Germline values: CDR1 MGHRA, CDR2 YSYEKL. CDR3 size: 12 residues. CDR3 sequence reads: CACSQEGRVRTF. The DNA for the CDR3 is TGCGCCTGCAGCCAAGAAGGGAGGGTTCGCACCTTC.

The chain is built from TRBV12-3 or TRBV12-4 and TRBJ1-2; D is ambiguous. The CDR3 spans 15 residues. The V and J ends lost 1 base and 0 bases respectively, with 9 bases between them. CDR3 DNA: TGTGCCAGCAGTTTAGGAGTCGGGTCTAACTATGGCTACACCTTC. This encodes CASSLGVGSNYGYTF.

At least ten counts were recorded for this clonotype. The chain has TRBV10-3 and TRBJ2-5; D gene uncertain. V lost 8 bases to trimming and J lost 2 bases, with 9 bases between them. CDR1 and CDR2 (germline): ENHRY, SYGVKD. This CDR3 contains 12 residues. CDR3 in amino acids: CAISRPQETQYF. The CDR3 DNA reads TGTGCCATCTCTCGCCCTCAAGAGACCCAGTACTTC.

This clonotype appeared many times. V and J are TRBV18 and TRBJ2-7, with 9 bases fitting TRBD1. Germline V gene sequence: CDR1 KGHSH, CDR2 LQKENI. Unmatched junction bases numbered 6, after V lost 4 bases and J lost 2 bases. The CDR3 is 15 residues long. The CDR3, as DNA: TGTGCCAGCTCACAACAGGGGGCATCCCCCTACGAGCAGTACTTC. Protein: CASSQQGASPYEQYF.

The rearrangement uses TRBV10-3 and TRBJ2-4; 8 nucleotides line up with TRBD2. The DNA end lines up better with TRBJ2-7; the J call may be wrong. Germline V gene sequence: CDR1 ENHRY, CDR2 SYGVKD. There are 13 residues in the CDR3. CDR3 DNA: TGTGCCAGCGCAGCGGGAGTGATTTACGAGCAGTACTTC. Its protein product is CASAAGVIYEQYF.

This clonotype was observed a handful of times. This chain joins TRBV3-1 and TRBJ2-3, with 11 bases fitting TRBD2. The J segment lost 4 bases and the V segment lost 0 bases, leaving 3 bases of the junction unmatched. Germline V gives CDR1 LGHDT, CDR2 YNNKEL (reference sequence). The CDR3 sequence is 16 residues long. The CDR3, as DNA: TGTGCCAGCAGCCAAGATACTAGCGGGGGATCAGATACGCAGTATTTT. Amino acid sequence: CASSQDTSGGSDTQYF.

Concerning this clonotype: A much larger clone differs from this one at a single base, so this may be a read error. Written as DNA, the CDR3 is TGTGCCAGCAGCAGGGTAGCGATAACCTACAATGAGCAGTTCTTC. Amino acid sequence: CASSRVAITYNEQFF. The chain links TRBV7-2 to TRBJ2-1; tentative D call: TRBD2 (5 bases). This CDR3 has 15 residues. V was trimmed by 5 bases and J by 2 bases, leaving 13 bases between them. Germline V CDR1 and CDR2: SGHTA, FQGNSA.

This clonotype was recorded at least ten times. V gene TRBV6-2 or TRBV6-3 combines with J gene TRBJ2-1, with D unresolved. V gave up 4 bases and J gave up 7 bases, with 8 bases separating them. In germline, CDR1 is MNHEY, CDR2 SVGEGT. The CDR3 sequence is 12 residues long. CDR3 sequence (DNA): TGTGCCAGCAGTTTACGATTTAATGAGCAGTTCTTC. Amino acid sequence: CASSLRFNEQFF.

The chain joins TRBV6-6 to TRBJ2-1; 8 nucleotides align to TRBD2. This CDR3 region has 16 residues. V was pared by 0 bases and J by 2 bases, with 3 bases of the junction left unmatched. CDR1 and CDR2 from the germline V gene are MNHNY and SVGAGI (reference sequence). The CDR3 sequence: CASSYSGAGAYNEQFF. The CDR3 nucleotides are TGTGCCAGCAGTTACTCGGGAGCGGGGGCCTACAATGAGCAGTTCTTC.

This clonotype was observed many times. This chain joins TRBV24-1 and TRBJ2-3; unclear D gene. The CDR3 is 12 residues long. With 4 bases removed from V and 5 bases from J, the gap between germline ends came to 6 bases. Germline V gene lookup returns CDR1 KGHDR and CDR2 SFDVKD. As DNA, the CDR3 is TGTGCCACCAGTGACTTGGGAGATACGCAGTATTTT. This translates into CATSDLGDTQYF.

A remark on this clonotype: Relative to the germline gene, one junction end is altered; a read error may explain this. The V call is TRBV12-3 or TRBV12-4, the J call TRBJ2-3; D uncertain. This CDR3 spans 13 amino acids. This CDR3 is CASSWGSADAQYF. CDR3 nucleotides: TGTGCCAGCAGTTGGGGAAGCGCAGATGCGCAGTATTTT.